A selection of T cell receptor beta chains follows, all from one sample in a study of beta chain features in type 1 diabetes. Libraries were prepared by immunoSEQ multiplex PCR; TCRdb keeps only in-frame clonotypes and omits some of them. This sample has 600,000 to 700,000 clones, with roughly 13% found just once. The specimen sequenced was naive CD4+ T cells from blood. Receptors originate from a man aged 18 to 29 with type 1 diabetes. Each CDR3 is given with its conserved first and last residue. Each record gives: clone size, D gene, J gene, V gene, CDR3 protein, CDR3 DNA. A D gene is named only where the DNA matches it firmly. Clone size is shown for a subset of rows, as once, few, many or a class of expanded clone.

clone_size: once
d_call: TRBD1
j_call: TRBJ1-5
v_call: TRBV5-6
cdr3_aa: CASSFEGASQPQHF
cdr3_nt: TGTGCCAGCAGCTTCGAGGGGGCAAGTCAGCCCCAGCATTTT

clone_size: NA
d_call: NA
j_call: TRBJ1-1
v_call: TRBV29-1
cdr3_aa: CSVVKGLPLNTEAFF
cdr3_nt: TGCAGCGTTGTTAAGGGACTCCCCTTGAACACTGAAGCTTTCTTT

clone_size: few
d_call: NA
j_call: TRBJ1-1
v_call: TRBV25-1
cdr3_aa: CASSAVWGRTEAFF
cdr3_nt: TGTGCCAGCAGTGCAGTGTGGGGGAGGACTGAAGCTTTCTTT

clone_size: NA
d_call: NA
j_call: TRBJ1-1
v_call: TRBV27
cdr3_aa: CATPKGPGNTEAFF
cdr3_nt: TGTGCCACCCCAAAGGGCCCGGGGAACACTGAAGCTTTCTTT

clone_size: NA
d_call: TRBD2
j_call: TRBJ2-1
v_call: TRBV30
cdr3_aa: CACSGTSGASYNEQFF
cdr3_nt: TGTGCCTGCTCCGGGACTAGCGGGGCGTCCTACAATGAGCAGTTCTTC

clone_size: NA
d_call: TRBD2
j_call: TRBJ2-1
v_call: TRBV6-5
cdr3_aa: CASSYSSLAGNNEQFF
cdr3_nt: TGTGCCAGCAGTTACTCGTCACTAGCGGGTAACAATGAGCAGTTCTTC

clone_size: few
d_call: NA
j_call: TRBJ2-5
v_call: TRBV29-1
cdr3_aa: CSVEEGTQETQYF
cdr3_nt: TGCAGCGTTGAGGAAGGGACCCAAGAGACCCAGTACTTC

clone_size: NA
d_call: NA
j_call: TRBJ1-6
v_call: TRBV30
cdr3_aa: CAWSFTVSGSPLHF
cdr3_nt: TGTGCCTGGAGCTTTACAGTGAGCGGTTCACCCCTCCACTTT

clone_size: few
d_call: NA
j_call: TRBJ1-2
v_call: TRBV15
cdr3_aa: CATSKPRNRTNYGYTF
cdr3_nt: TGTGCCACCAGCAAACCCCGAAACAGGACTAACTATGGCTACACCTTC

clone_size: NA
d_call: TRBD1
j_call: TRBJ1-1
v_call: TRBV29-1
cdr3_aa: CSVEWRGRVTEAFF
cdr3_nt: TGCAGCGTTGAATGGAGGGGGCGGGTCACTGAAGCTTTCTTT

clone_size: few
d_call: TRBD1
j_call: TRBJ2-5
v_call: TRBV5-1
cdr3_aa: CASSYRDRGETQYF
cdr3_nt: TGCGCCAGCAGCTACCGGGACAGGGGTGAGACCCAGTACTTC

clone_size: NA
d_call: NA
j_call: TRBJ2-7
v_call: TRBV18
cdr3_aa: CASSPMGGYEQYF
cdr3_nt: TGTGCCAGCTCACCGATGGGGGGCTACGAGCAGTACTTC

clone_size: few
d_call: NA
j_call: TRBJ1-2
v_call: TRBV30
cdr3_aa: CAWSLTINDTF
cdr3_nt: TGTGCCTGGAGTCTAACTATTAATGACACCTTC

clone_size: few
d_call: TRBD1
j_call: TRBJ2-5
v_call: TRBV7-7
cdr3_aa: CASSLDRAFDETQYF
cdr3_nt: TGTGCTAGCAGCCTGGACAGGGCGTTTGATGAGACCCAGTACTTC

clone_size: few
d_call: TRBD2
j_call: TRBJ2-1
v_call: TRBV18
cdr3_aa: CASSRSGGINEQFF
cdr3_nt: TGTGCCAGCTCAAGGAGCGGGGGTATTAATGAGCAGTTCTTC

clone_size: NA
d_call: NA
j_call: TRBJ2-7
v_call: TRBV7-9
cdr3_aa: CASSLGSANYEQYF
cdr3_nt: TGTGCCAGCAGCTTAGGTTCCGCGAACTACGAGCAGTACTTC

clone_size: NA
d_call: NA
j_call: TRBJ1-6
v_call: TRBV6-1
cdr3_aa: CASSEKLSWDSPLHF
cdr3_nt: TGTGCCAGCAGTGAAAAACTCTCCTGGGATTCACCCCTCCACTTT

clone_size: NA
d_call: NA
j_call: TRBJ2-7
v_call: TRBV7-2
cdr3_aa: CASSLGSVGGYEQYF
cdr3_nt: TGTGCCAGCAGCTTAGGCAGCGTAGGGGGATACGAGCAGTACTTC

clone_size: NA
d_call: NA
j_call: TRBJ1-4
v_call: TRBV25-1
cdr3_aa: CASSELTNEKLFF
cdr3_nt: TGTGCCAGCAGTGAATTAACTAATGAAAAACTGTTTTTT

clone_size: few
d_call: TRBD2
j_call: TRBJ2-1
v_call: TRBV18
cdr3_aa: CASSPLAGVVEQFF
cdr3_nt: TGTGCCAGCTCACCACTAGCGGGGGTTGTTGAGCAGTTCTTC

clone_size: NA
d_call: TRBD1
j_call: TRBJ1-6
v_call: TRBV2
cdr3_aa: CAGTGQANSPLHF
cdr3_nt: TGTGCCGGCACCGGACAGGCAAATTCACCCCTCCACTTT

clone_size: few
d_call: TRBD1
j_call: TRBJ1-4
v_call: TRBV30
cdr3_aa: CALDRGGEKLFF
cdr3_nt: TGTGCCTTGGACAGGGGAGGTGAAAAACTGTTTTTT

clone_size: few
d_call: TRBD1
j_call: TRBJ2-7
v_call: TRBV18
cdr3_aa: CASSPGQVLSYEQYF
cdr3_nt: TGTGCCAGCTCACCCGGACAGGTACTCTCCTACGAGCAGTACTTC

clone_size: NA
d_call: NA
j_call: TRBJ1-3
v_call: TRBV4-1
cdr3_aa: CASSQDGDGGTNTIYF
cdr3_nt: TGCGCCAGCAGCCAAGATGGCGATGGAGGGACAAACACCATATATTTT

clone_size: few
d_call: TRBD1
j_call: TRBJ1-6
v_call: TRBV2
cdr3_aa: CASSTEGQYIPLHF
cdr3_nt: TGTGCCAGCTCTACTGAGGGACAGTACATACCCCTCCACTTT

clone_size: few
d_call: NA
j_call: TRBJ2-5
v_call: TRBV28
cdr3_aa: CASSPSGFQETQYF
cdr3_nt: TGTGCCAGCAGTCCCAGCGGTTTCCAAGAGACCCAGTACTTC

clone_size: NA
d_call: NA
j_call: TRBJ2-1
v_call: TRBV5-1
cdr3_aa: CASSLGATNNEQFF
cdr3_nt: TGCGCCAGCAGCTTGGGGGCAACTAACAATGAGCAGTTCTTC

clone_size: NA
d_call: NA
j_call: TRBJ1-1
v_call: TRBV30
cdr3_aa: CAGNRNSEAFF
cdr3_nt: TGTGCCGGGAACCGGAATAGTGAAGCTTTCTTT

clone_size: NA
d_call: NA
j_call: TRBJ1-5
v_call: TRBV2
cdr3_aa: CASRLMGLSNQPQHF
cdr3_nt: TGTGCCAGCAGGCTGATGGGGCTTAGCAATCAGCCCCAGCATTTT

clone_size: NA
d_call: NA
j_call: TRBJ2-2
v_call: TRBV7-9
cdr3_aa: CASRYGAEGFPGELFF
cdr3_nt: TGTGCCAGCAGATATGGAGCTGAGGGGTTCCCCGGGGAGCTGTTTTTT

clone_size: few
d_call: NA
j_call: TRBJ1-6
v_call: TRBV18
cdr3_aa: CASSPESWIPLHF
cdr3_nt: TGTGCCAGCTCACCGGAAAGTTGGATACCCCTCCACTTT

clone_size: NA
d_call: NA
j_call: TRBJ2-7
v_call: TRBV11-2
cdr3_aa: CASSSRLTYEQYF
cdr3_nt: TGTGCCAGCAGCTCTAGACTGACATACGAGCAGTACTTC

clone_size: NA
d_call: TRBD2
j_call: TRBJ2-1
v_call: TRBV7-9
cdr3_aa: CASRPPGLAGGGNNEQFF
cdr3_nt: TGTGCCAGCAGACCCCCGGGACTAGCGGGGGGCGGGAACAATGAGCAGTTCTTC

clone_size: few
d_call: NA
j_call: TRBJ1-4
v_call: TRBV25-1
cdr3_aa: CASSESRHNEKLFF
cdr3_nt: TGTGCCAGCAGTGAATCCCGGCATAATGAAAAACTGTTTTTT

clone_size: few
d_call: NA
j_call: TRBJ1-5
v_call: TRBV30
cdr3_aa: CAWRLLSDQPQHF
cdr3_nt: TGTGCCTGGAGGCTCCTGAGCGATCAGCCCCAGCATTTT